This T cell receptor (beta chain) was recorded in a study of blood T cell repertoires in COVID-19. Whole-study context: T cells, B-cell-depleted T cells, or PBMCs provided the cDNA or gDNA that served as material.

Germline loops: CDR1 SGHTA, CDR2 FQGTGA. Trimming cost V 4 bases and J 4 bases, with 10 bases left between them. This CDR3 is 13 amino acids long. TCRdb's table, derived via immunoSEQ multiplex PCR, lists solely in-frame clones and lacks some. Among about half a million clones, 89% were seen once, and the ten largest hold approximately 0.9%. The sample consisted of peripheral blood. The sequence was obtained from a man between 18 and 35 years old with COVID-19, enrolled during active disease. The rearrangement links TRBV7-3 to TRBJ1-1, with D unresolved. CDR3 residues: CASSSSGGTEAFF. The CDR3 region has the DNA TGTGCCAGCAGCTCTTCGGGTGGCACTGAAGCTTTCTTT.